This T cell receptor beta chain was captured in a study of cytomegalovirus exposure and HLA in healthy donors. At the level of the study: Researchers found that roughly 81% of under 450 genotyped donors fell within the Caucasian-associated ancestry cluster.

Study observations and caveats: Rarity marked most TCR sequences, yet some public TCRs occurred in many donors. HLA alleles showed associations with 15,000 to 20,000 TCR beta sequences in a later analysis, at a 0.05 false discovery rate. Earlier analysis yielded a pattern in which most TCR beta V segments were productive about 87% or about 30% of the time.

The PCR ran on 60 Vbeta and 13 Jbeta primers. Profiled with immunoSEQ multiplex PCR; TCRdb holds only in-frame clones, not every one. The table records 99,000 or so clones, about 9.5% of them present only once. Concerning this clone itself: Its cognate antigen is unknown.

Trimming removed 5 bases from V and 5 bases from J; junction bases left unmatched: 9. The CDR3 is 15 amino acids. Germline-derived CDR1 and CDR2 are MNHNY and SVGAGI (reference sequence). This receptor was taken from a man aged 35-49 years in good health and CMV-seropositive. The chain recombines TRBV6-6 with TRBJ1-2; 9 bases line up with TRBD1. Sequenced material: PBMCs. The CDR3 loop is CASSVPGQGWYGYTF. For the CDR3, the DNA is TGTGCCAGCAGTGTACCGGGACAGGGTTGGTATGGCTACACCTTC.